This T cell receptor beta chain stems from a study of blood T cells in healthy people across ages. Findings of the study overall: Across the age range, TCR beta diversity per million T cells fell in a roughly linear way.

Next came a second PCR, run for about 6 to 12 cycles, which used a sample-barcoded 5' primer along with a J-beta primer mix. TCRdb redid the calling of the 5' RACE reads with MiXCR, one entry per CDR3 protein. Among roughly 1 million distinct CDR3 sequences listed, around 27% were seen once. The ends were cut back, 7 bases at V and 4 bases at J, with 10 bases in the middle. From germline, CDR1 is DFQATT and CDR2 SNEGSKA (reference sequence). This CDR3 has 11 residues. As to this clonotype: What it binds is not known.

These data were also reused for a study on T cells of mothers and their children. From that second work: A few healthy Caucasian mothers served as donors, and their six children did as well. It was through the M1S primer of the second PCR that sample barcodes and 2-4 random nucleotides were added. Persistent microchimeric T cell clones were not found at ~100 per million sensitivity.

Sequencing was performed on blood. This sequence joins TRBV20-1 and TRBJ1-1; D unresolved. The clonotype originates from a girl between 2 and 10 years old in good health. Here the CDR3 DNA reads TGCAGTGTAACAGCAATCACTGAAGCTTTCTTT. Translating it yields CSVTAITEAFF.